This TCR beta chain appears in the sequencing data of a study of blood T cell repertoires in COVID-19. About the research overall: Samples representing acute and convalescent COVID-19 were sourced from the United States, Italy and Spain. Sources were T cells, B-cell-depleted T cells, or PBMCs; the material itself was cDNA or gDNA.

The CDR3 spans 13 residues. Authors' processing steps: Estimation of nucleated cell counts relied on the amplification of reference gene primers. Libraries were prepared by immunoSEQ multiplex PCR; TCRdb keeps only in-frame clonotypes and omits some of them. The DNA was the basis for D and trimming; V, J and clone size are from that table. This table has some 62,000 clones, 65% to 80% appearing once. This sequence originates from a man in his fifties or sixties with acute or convalescent COVID-19. The gene calls are TRBV21-1 and TRBJ1-5. TRBV21-1 is described as a pseudogene. The sample comprised peripheral blood. The CDR3, as DNA: TGTGCCAGCAGCAAAGAGAGAGATCAGCCCCAGCATTTT. Translated, it gives CASSKERDQPQHF.